Presented here are 22 T cell receptor beta chains from one specimen sequenced in a study of patients and donors after allogeneic stem cell transplantation. TCRdb re-called the RT-PCR reads through MiXCR, storing one row per CDR3 protein. The data hold 7,500 or so distinct CDR3 sequences, with around a tenth observed a single time. The specimen was blood, either unsorted or a sorted T cell fraction (not recorded which). These receptors came from a human donor who was either an allogeneic HSCT recipient or a stem cell or donor lymphocyte infusion donor (not recorded which). It is not recorded whose cells these are; they may come from a transplant donor.

At least ten counts were recorded for this clonotype. This chain uses TRBV5-1 with TRBJ1-5, with 7 nucleotides matching TRBD1. CDR3 length equals 14 residues. Losses at the gene ends were 0 bases for V and 8 bases for J; bases not matched to a gene: 5. The germline V gene encodes CDR1 SGHRS and CDR2 YFSETQ. CDR3 protein: CASSLGGGREPQHF. The CDR3 region has the DNA TGCGCCAGCAGCTTGGGAGGGGGCCGTGAGCCCCAGCATTTT.

The sample holds many counts of this clonotype. The V call is TRBV20-1, the J call TRBJ1-3; D not resolved. Germline lookup yields CDR1 DFQATT and CDR2 SNEGSKA (reference sequence). Trimming left V 1 base short and J 7 bases short, with 11 bases between. The CDR3 runs to 13 residues. CDR3 sequence (DNA): TGCAGTGCTAGAGTACCTCTGGAGAACACCATATATTTT. Its protein is CSARVPLENTIYF.

At least ten counts were recorded for this clonotype. The V gene is TRBV10-1, the J gene TRBJ1-3; tentatively, D is TRBD1 (5 bases). Per germline, CDR1 WNHNN and CDR2 SYGVQD (reference sequence). Trimming removed 0 bases from V and 0 bases from J, with 9 bases in between. The CDR3 is made up of 16 amino acids. In nucleotides, the CDR3 is TGCGCCAGCAGTGAGTCAGGCGACAGCTCTGGAAACACCATATATTTT. Its translation: CASSESGDSSGNTIYF.

This clonotype was recorded a few times. V usage is TRBV12-3 or TRBV12-4 and J usage is TRBJ2-2; D is tentatively TRBD1 or TRBD2 (6 bases each). Trimming took 3 bases from V and 2 from J, leaving 13 bases between them. This CDR3 region has 16 residues. The CDR3 DNA sequence: TGTGCCAGCAGTTTGGGGGGCGGGGCCAACACCGGGGAGCTGTTTTTT. As protein: CASSLGGGANTGELFF.

This clonotype was seen at least ten times. The chain links TRBV4-2 to TRBJ1-1; the match to TRBD1 covers 11 bases. Germline V gene data show CDR1 as LGHNA and CDR2 as YNFKEQ. This CDR3 spans 15 amino acids. Trimming took 3 bases from V and 4 from J; bases not matched to a gene: 4. CDR3 nucleotides: TGTGCCAGCAGCCATGCCGGGACAGGGGGCACTGAAGCTTTCTTT. The encoded protein is CASSHAGTGGTEAFF.

This clonotype has just a few counts. A much bigger clone sits one base away, suggesting this may be a read error. The chain employs TRBV4-2 and TRBJ2-1, with TRBD2 identical over 8 bases. The CDR3 sequence is 15 residues long. The germline CDR1 and CDR2 sequences are LGHNA and YNFKEQ. The CDR3: CASSQDSGGDNEQLF. The CDR3 bases are TGTGCCAGCAGCCAAGATTCGGGAGGGGACAATGAGCAGCTCTTC.

This clonotype has a handful of counts. The gene calls are TRBV7-3 and TRBJ1-6; TRBD1 might be the D (5 bases). V dropped 5 bases and J dropped 0 bases, with 14 bases sitting between them. The CDR3 is 17 residues long. Germline V gene sequence: CDR1 SGHTA, CDR2 FQGTGA. The CDR3 sequence is CASSLGPRSSYNSPLHF. In DNA form, the CDR3 reads TGTGCCAGCAGCCTGGGACCGCGCAGCTCCTATAATTCACCCCTCCACTTT. The full variable domain, completed using reference TRBV7-3 and TRBJ1-6, is GAGVSQTPSNKVTEKGKYVELRCDPISGHTALYWYRQSLGQGPEFLIYFQGTGAADDSGLPNDRFFAVRPEGSVSTLKIQRTERGDSAVYLCASSLGPRSSYNSPLHFGNGTRLTVT.

This clonotype showed up many times. V and J are TRBV2 and TRBJ1-4; TRBD1 matches at 9 bases. From germline, CDR1 is SNHLY and CDR2 FYNNEI. After removal of 5 bases from V and 5 bases from J, the junction contained 6 bases not matched to a gene. The CDR3 runs 15 residues. The CDR3 loop is CASSPPGTGNEKLFF. CDR3 coding DNA: TGTGCCAGCAGTCCACCCGGGACAGGGAATGAAAAACTGTTTTTT.

This clonotype was seen ten or more times. The chain joins TRBV20-1 to TRBJ1-4, with D possibly TRBD1 on 5 matching bases. Germline CDR1 reads DFQATT; CDR2 reads SNEGSKA (reference sequence). The length of the CDR3 is 14 residues. V was trimmed by 0 bases and J by 7 bases, leaving 12 bases between them. In DNA, the CDR3 is TGCAGTGCTAGAGAGGGGGGGGTTCTTGAAAAACTGTTTTTT. Encoded protein: CSAREGGVLEKLFF.

This clonotype was found many times. The genes are TRBV5-1 and TRBJ2-1; D remains unclear. The CDR3 is 12 amino acids. CDR1 and CDR2 (germline): SGHRS, YFSETQ. V was pared by 4 bases and J by 5 bases, with 7 bases between. DNA of the CDR3: TGCGCCAGCAGCCTTGGGCACAATGAGCAGTTCTTC. It is translated as CASSLGHNEQFF.

The chain couples TRBV5-1 to TRBJ2-2; no clear D. V gave up 4 bases and J gave up 3 bases, with 16 bases separating them. The CDR3 totals 16 residues. Germline CDR1 reads SGHRS; CDR2 reads YFSETQ. CDR3 coding DNA: TGCGCCAGCAGCCCCCCCAACGGGTTGGACACCGGGGAGCTGTTTTTT. Translation gives CASSPPNGLDTGELFF.

This clonotype was seen repeatedly, ten times or more. The chain couples TRBV9 to TRBJ1-1; no reliable D call. CDR1 and CDR2 from the germline V gene are SGDLS and YYNGEE. The CDR3 consists of 14 residues. Trimming left V 0 bases short and J 5 bases short, with 11 bases between. For the CDR3, the DNA is TGTGCCAGCAGCGTAGAAGGTCGGGATACTGAAGCTTTCTTT. This translates into CASSVEGRDTEAFF. The whole variable domain, filled in from reference TRBV9 and TRBJ1-1, reads DSGVTQTPKHLITATGQRVTLRCSPRSGDLSVYWYQQSLDQGLQFLIQYYNGEERAKGNILERFSAQQFPDLHSELNLSSLELGDSALYFCASSVEGRDTEAFFGQGTRLTVV.

V usage is TRBV12-3 or TRBV12-4 and J usage is TRBJ1-5; D not certain. V was shortened by 6 bases and J by 2 bases, with 8 bases between the two germline ends. This CDR3 is 13 amino acids long. This CDR3 reads CASRGVGNQPQHF. The CDR3 DNA sequence: TGTGCCAGCAGAGGAGTGGGCAATCAGCCCCAGCATTTT.

This rearrangement joins TRBV24-1 to TRBJ2-1; 8 bases fit TRBD2. Losses at the gene ends were 2 bases for V and 12 bases for J; bases not matched to a gene: 8. The CDR3 has 14 amino acids. CDR1 KGHDR and CDR2 SFDVKD come from the germline V gene. This CDR3 is CATSDSTSAGVQFF. The DNA for the CDR3 is TGTGCCACCAGTGATTCGACTAGCGCTGGCGTGCAGTTCTTC.

The chain has TRBV27 and TRBJ2-3, with D perhaps matching TRBD2 (6 bases). This CDR3 comprises 14 residues. Between the trimmed V and J ends, which lost 5 bases and 1 base, there was a span of 10 bases. Germline V lookup: CDR1 MNHEY, CDR2 SMNVEV (reference sequence). CDR3 nucleotide sequence: TGTGCCAGCAGTGTTAGCGGACGCACAGATACGCAGTATTTT. Its translation is CASSVSGRTDTQYF.

This clonotype has a count of ten or more. This rearrangement joins TRBV20-1 to TRBJ1-1; weak D call: TRBD1 (5 bases). Trimming cost V 6 bases and J 0 bases, with 14 bases left between them. The CDR3 has 14 residues. The V gene's germline CDR1 is DFQATT and CDR2 SNEGSKA (reference sequence). The CDR3 sequence: CSAVTGAMNTEAFF. The DNA of the CDR3 is TGCAGTGCGGTCACAGGAGCTATGAACACTGAAGCTTTCTTT.

Ten or more counts support this clonotype. The chain combines TRBV29-1 with TRBJ2-5; the D gene is possibly TRBD1 (6 bases). CDR3 length equals 14 residues. Germline lookup yields CDR1 SQVTM and CDR2 ANQGSEA. With 5 bases removed from V and 2 bases from J, the gap between germline ends came to 15 bases. CDR3 nucleotide sequence: TGCAGCGTTTGCAGGGGTATAGGGCAAGAGACCCAGTACTTC. Translated, it gives CSVCRGIGQETQYF.

The chain joins TRBV29-1 to TRBJ2-7; 7 bases map to TRBD2. The CDR3 has 15 amino acids. Germline trimming cut 4 bases from V and 3 bases from J; bases unmatched to any gene: 12. Germline V gene sequence: CDR1 SQVTM, CDR2 ANQGSEA. CDR3 bases: TGCAGCGTTGGTAGTGAAAGCGGGGATATCTACGAGCAGTACTTC. Translated, it gives CSVGSESGDIYEQYF.

This clonotype turned up a few times. The chain has TRBV11-2 and TRBJ1-1; maybe TRBD1 (5 bases). Germline assignment: CDR1 SGHAT and CDR2 FQNNGV. This CDR3 is built from 15 residues. V was clipped by 1 base and J by 0 bases, with 9 bases between them. The CDR3 coding sequence is TGTGCCAGCAGCTTAGGACAGACCTTGAACACTGAAGCTTTCTTT. Encoded protein: CASSLGQTLNTEAFF.

The rearrangement links TRBV10-2 to TRBJ2-4, with D possibly matching TRBD1 (5 bases). CDR3 length: 16 amino acids. V was clipped by 5 bases and J by 0 bases, with 14 bases between them. From germline, CDR1 is WSHSY and CDR2 SAAADI. The CDR3 loop reads CASSPQGRLAKNIQYF. CDR3 bases: TGCGCCAGCAGTCCCCAGGGTAGACTAGCCAAAAACATTCAGTACTTC.

The chain links TRBV12-3 or TRBV12-4 to TRBJ2-2, with 9 nucleotides matching TRBD2. V lost 2 bases, J lost 5 bases, and 6 bases stayed unmatched. The CDR3 has 16 residues. The CDR3 nucleotides are TGTGCCAGCAGTTTAAATCCTAGCGGGGTGACCGGGGAGCTGTTTTTT. As protein: CASSLNPSGVTGELFF.

This clonotype was counted many times. The rearrangement links TRBV6-5 to TRBJ1-1, with no clear D. CDR3 length: 15 amino acids. V gave up 0 bases and J gave up 0 bases, with 8 bases separating them. The germline V gene has CDR1 MNHEY and CDR2 SVGAGI. CDR3 nucleotides: TGTGCCAGCAGTTACTCTCAAAGAGTGAACACTGAAGCTTTCTTT. Translation: CASSYSQRVNTEAFF.